These 14 T cell receptor beta chains originate from one sample sequenced in a study of blood T cell repertoires in COVID-19. Repertoires were generated with immunoSEQ multiplex PCR, while TCRdb's copy carries only in-frame clones and drops some. Among roughly 320,000 clones listed, just under 90% were seen once. The sample was peripheral blood. The receptors stem from a woman aged 30 to 39 with COVID-19, enrolled during active disease.

The rearrangement joins TRBV7-5 to TRBJ2-3; the table's TRBD2 call for D was not verified on the DNA. TRBV7-5 is a pseudogene segment. The CDR3 runs to 17 residues. CDR3 in DNA: TGTGTCAGAAGCTTAGCGTCGGGGGGGTCCAATCTAGATACGCAGTATTTT. Amino acids: CVRSLASGGSNLDTQYF.

The genes are TRBV3-1 (or the pseudogene TRBV3-2) and TRBJ1-1; TRBD1 agrees at 7 bases. Germline values: CDR1 LGHDT, CDR2 YNNKEL (reference sequence). The J segment lost 0 bases and the V segment lost 7 bases, leaving 8 bases of the junction unmatched. This CDR3 region has 15 residues. The chain's CDR3 is CASNPTGAMNTEAFF. The CDR3 coding sequence is TGTGCCAGCAATCCAACAGGGGCGATGAACACTGAAGCTTTCTTT.

The chain carries TRBV19 and TRBJ1-6, with 10 bases that match TRBD1. The CDR3 length is 13 residues. V shed 9 bases, J shed 7 bases, and the junction held 3 bases outside the gene matches. CDR1 LNHDA and CDR2 SQIVND come from the germline V gene (reference sequence). The CDR3 region has the DNA TGTGCCAGCGGGACAGGGGTCAATTCACCCCTCCACTTT. This translates into CASGTGVNSPLHF.

This chain joins TRBV2 and TRBJ1-2; TRBD1 might be the D (6 bases). Trimming left V 6 bases short and J 8 bases short, with 13 bases between. Germline lookup yields CDR1 SNHLY and CDR2 FYNNEI. The CDR3 spans 12 residues. In DNA form, the CDR3 reads TGTGCCAGCAGCGAGGGGGTGGGCGGCTACACCTTC. Its translation: CASSEGVGGYTF.

This clone was seen just once. The V gene is TRBV4-2, the J gene TRBJ2-1, with a tentative D call TRBD2 (5 bases). CDR3 length: 16 residues. Germline CDR1 and CDR2: LGHNA and YNFKEQ. V lost 0 bases and J 3 bases, leaving 12 bases between the germline ends. In nucleotides, the CDR3 is TGTGCCAGCAGCCAAGATCCGGGCGGGCACTACAATGAGCAGTTCTTC. Encoded protein: CASSQDPGGHYNEQFF.

This rearrangement joins TRBV5-1 to TRBJ2-1, with 11 bases aligning to TRBD1. Trimming removed 3 bases from V and 7 bases from J; junction bases left unmatched: 6. The CDR3 extends over 15 amino acids. Germline values: CDR1 SGHRS, CDR2 YFSETQ. In DNA form, the CDR3 reads TGCGCCAGCAGCTCCGGACAGGGGGCGCCGAATGAGCAGTTCTTC. Its protein is CASSSGQGAPNEQFF.

The chain combines TRBV7-9 with TRBJ2-3; 7 positions agree with TRBD1. With V trimmed by 4 bases and J by 0 bases, 4 bases remained unmatched. Germline loops: CDR1 SEHNR, CDR2 FQNEAQ (reference sequence). The CDR3 contains 15 residues. The CDR3: CASSSGQHSTDTQYF. The CDR3 DNA is TGTGCCAGCAGCTCGGGACAGCATAGCACAGATACGCAGTATTTT.

J is TRBJ2-2 and V is TRBV6-2 or TRBV6-3, with 8 bases aligning to TRBD1. Germline values: CDR1 MNHEY, CDR2 SVGEGT. This CDR3 has 15 residues. Losses at the gene ends were 6 bases for V and 5 bases for J; bases not matched to a gene: 8. CDR3 protein: CASSRPGTGTGELFF. CDR3 in DNA: TGTGCCAGCAGCCGGCCGGGGACAGGTACCGGGGAGCTGTTTTTT.

The gene calls are TRBV4-1 and TRBJ1-1; 8 bases map to TRBD1. The CDR3 totals 15 residues. V was pared by 3 bases and J by 5 bases, with 8 bases of the junction left unmatched. In germline, CDR1 is MGHRA, CDR2 YSYEKL. For the CDR3, the DNA is TGCGCCAGCAGCCAGGCCACAGGGGGTTGGACTGAAGCTTTCTTT. Translated: CASSQATGGWTEAFF.

The chain recombines TRBV11-2 with TRBJ2-1; 9 bases map to TRBD1. This CDR3 has 16 residues. The junction had 10 bases not matched to a gene; V was cut back by 2 bases and J by 8 bases. Per germline, CDR1 SGHAT and CDR2 FQNNGV. The CDR3 sequence is CASSLHRGQGWDEQFF. CDR3 DNA: TGTGCCAGCAGCTTACACCGGGGACAGGGTTGGGATGAGCAGTTCTTC.

This chain links TRBV7-9 with TRBJ1-5; 9 positions match TRBD1. CDR3 length: 13 residues. Per the germline V gene, CDR1 is SEHNR and CDR2 is FQNEAQ (reference sequence). The junction had 1 base not matched to a gene; V was cut back by 3 bases and J by 7 bases. The DNA of the CDR3 is TGTGCCAGCAGCTTCGGACAGGGGCAGCCCCAGCATTTT. As protein: CASSFGQGQPQHF.

The genes are TRBV20-1 and TRBJ1-5; D is uncertain. The CDR3 spans 17 residues. Germline V gene lookup returns CDR1 DFQATT and CDR2 SNEGSKA (reference sequence). Trimming removed 3 bases at V and 0 bases at J, with 18 bases between. Written as DNA, the CDR3 is TGCAGTGCTAGTGTGATCGGTGAGGCATATAGCAATCAGCCCCAGCATTTT. Encoded protein: CSASVIGEAYSNQPQHF.

This chain connects TRBV7-2 to TRBJ2-7; TRBD2 aligns across 7 bases. This CDR3 has 15 residues. Germline lookup yields CDR1 SGHTA and CDR2 FQGNSA. Losses at the gene ends were 3 bases for V and 0 bases for J; bases not matched to a gene: 5. For the CDR3, the DNA is TGTGCCAGCAGCTTTGAGCGGGGCACCTCCTACGAGCAGTACTTC. Translating it yields CASSFERGTSYEQYF. The entire variable domain, with the rest obtained from reference TRBV7-2 and TRBJ2-7, is as follows: GAGVSQSPSNKVTEKGKDVELRCDPISGHTALYWYRQSLGQGLEFLIYFQGNSAPDKSGLPSDRFSAERTGGSVSTLTIQRTQQEDSAVYLCASSFERGTSYEQYFGPGTRLTVT.

Only one count was recorded for this clone. J is TRBJ2-5 and V is TRBV3-1 (or the pseudogene TRBV3-2), with 11 bases matching TRBD2. This CDR3 is built from 16 residues. Trimming at V came to 4 bases and at J to 4 bases, leaving 8 bases not matched to a gene. CDR1 LGHDT and CDR2 YNNKEL come from the germline V gene (reference sequence). The CDR3 loop is CASSPFSGGAGETQYF. In DNA, the CDR3 is TGTGCCAGCAGCCCCTTTAGCGGGGGGGCCGGAGAGACCCAGTACTTC.